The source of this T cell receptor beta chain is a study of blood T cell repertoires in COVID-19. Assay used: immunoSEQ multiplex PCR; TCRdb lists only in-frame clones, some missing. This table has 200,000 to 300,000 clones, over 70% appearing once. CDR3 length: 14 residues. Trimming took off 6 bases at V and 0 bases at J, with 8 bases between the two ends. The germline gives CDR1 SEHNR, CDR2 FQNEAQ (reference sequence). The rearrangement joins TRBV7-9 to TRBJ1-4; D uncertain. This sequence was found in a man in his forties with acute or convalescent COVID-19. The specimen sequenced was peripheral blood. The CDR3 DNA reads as TGTGCCAGCAGATTCGGGTCAACTAATGAAAAACTGTTTTTT. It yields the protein CASRFGSTNEKLFF.